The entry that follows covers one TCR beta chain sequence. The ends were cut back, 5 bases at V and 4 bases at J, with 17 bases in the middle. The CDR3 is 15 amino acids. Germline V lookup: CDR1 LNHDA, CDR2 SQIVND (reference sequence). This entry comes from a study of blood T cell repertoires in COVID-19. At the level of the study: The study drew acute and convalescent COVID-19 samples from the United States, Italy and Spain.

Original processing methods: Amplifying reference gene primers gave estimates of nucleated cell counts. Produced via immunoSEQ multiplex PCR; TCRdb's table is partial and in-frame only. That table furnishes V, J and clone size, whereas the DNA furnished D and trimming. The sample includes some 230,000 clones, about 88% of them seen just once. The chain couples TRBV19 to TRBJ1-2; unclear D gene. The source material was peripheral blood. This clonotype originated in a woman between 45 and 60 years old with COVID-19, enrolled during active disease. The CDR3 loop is CASSPSLAPSYGYTF. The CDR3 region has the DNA TGTGCCAGTAGTCCCTCCCTCGCACCCAGCTATGGCTACACCTTC.